A selection of T cell receptor beta chains follows, all from one sample in a study of OX40 agonist ivuxolimab in advanced cancers. Only in-frame clones appear in the TCRdb table, and some are missing; sequencing was by immunoSEQ multiplex PCR. The data hold around 60,000 clones, with around 90% observed a single time. The sample here was CD4+ or CD8+ T cells sorted from blood, taken in a trial of the OX40 agonist ivuxolimab. The receptor set was obtained from an adult with an advanced solid tumor such as melanoma, head and neck, liver or kidney cancer. Both conserved end residues are part of each CDR3. Each record gives: V gene, clone size, J gene, D gene, CDR3 protein, CDR3 DNA. The D gene is left open where the match is weak. Only part of the rows carry a size: once, few, many, or a class if the clone is expanded.

TRBV29-1	.	TRBJ2-3	TRBD1	CSVLQGGTQYF	TGCAGCGTCCTACAGGGGGGTACGCAGTATTTT
TRBV6-1	.	TRBJ2-5	TRBD1	CASSDRDRFWGMETQYF	TGTGCCAGCAGTGACCGGGACAGGTTTTGGGGGATGGAGACCCAGTACTTC
TRBV19	.	TRBJ2-3	.	CASRGEEGSDTQYF	TGTGCCAGTAGAGGTGAGGAAGGATCAGATACGCAGTATTTT
TRBV4-3	.	TRBJ2-2	.	CASSPRGERKNTGELFF	TGCGCCAGCAGCCCCCGAGGCGAGCGAAAGAACACCGGGGAGCTGTTTTTT
TRBV7-9	.	TRBJ2-1	TRBD2	CASSSGLAGAHNEQFF	TGTGCCAGCAGCTCCGGACTAGCGGGAGCTCACAATGAGCAGTTCTTC
TRBV27	.	TRBJ2-3	TRBD2	CASSFPSGASTDTQYF	TGTGCCAGCAGTTTCCCCAGCGGGGCCTCCACAGATACGCAGTATTTT
TRBV19	.	TRBJ1-4	TRBD1	CASSPGQASTNEKLFF	TGTGCCAGTAGTCCCGGACAGGCTTCAACTAATGAAAAACTGTTTTTT
TRBV20-1	few	TRBJ1-1	.	CSPESGTEAFF	TGCAGTCCGGAGTCGGGCACTGAAGCTTTCTTT
TRBV7-8	.	TRBJ2-2	.	CASSLSTGAGTGELFF	TGTGCCAGCAGCTTAAGTACGGGAGCGGGCACCGGGGAGCTGTTTTTT
TRBV30	.	TRBJ2-2	.	CAWSVRRDTGELFF	TGTGCCTGGAGTGTAAGGAGGGACACCGGGGAGCTGTTTTTT